This T cell receptor beta chain was documented in a study of cytomegalovirus exposure and HLA in healthy donors. Study-wide context: Sequencing of roughly 180 million T cells in an earlier analysis found approximately 120 million unique TCR beta sequences.

The germline CDR1 and CDR2 sequences are SGHTA and FQGNSA. V was clipped by 3 bases and J by 5 bases; unmatched bases: 3. The CDR3 is 15 amino acids. The count of this clone is one. Use of 60 Vbeta and 13 Jbeta primers characterized the PCR. Sequenced by immunoSEQ multiplex PCR; TCRdb stores in-frame clones only, minus some. The sample comprises some 120,000 clones, around 80% of which are singletons, and 1.5% to 2% rests with the top ten. This chain connects TRBV7-2 to TRBJ2-1, with 11 positions matching TRBD2. Input material: PBMCs. The sequence derives from a man between 18 and 29 years old in good health and CMV-seronegative. The CDR3 DNA sequence: TGTGCCAGCAGCTTGGGGACTAGCGGAAACAATGAGCAGTTCTTC. Amino acids: CASSLGTSGNNEQFF.